One and the same sample provided the 22 T cell receptor beta chains below, sequenced in a study of blood T cell repertoires in COVID-19. The data were produced by immunoSEQ multiplex PCR, yet TCRdb's version contains in-frame clones alone and is incomplete. Of 250,000 or so clones in the sample, around 84% were seen once. The sample was peripheral blood. The receptor source for this set is a woman in her thirties or forties who had recovered from COVID-19.

This CDR3 is CASSPHWALQETQYF. CDR3 DNA sequence: TGTGCCAGTAGTCCACACTGGGCGCTCCAAGAGACCCAGTACTTC. This chain uses TRBV19 with TRBJ2-5; D is unclear. This CDR3 comprises 15 residues. Germline assignment: CDR1 LNHDA and CDR2 SQIVND (reference sequence). Trimming stripped 5 bases from V and 1 base from J, with 14 bases between.

V is TRBV7-2 and J is TRBJ1-6, with D unclear. Germline-derived CDR1 and CDR2 are SGHTA and FQGNSA. This CDR3 has 12 residues. With 2 bases removed from V and 7 bases from J, the gap between germline ends came to 3 bases. The CDR3 coding sequence is TGTGCCAGCAGCTTACAGAATTCACCCCTCCACTTT. It yields the protein CASSLQNSPLHF.

V gene TRBV7-9 combines with J gene TRBJ1-2, with 7 bases aligning to TRBD1. CDR3 length equals 17 residues. Germline assignment: CDR1 SEHNR and CDR2 FQNEAQ (reference sequence). Trimming cost V 5 bases and J 0 bases; bases outside gene matches: 12. CDR3 sequence reads: CASSGGTDLPTNYGYTF. The CDR3 DNA is TGTGCCAGCAGCGGGGGGACAGATCTACCTACTAACTATGGCTACACCTTC.

The CDR3 bases are TGTGCCAGCTCACCCTTGGACAGGGGTGGCACTGAAGCTTTCTTT. This encodes CASSPLDRGGTEAFF. This chain connects TRBV18 to TRBJ1-1, with TRBD1 matching over 9 bases. The CDR3 is made up of 15 amino acids. Germline CDR1 is KGHSH and CDR2 is LQKENI. V lost 3 bases to trimming and J lost 4 bases; unmatched junction nucleotides: 6.

The rearrangement links TRBV2 to TRBJ1-5; D call uncertain. The CDR3 runs 12 residues. Per germline, CDR1 SNHLY and CDR2 FYNNEI. V lost 2 bases, J lost 7 bases, and 6 bases lay in between. CDR3 loop: CASSEPRQPQHF. The CDR3 coding sequence is TGTGCCAGCAGTGAACCTAGACAGCCCCAGCATTTT. Full variable domain (rest looked up from reference TRBV2 and TRBJ1-5): EPEVTQTPSHQVTQMGQEVILRCVPISNHLYFYWYRQILGQKVEFLVSFYNNEISEKSEIFDDQFSVERPDGSNFTLKIRSTKLEDSAMYFCASSEPRQPQHFGDGTRLSIL.

The rearrangement joins TRBV3-1 (or the pseudogene TRBV3-2) to TRBJ2-6; D may be TRBD2 (5 bases). V was pared by 4 bases and J by 0 bases, with 10 bases between. In germline, CDR1 is LGHDT, CDR2 YNNKEL (reference sequence). CDR3 length equals 16 residues. The chain's CDR3 is CASSPRANSGANVLTF. The CDR3 DNA reads TGTGCCAGCAGCCCGAGGGCCAACTCTGGGGCCAACGTCCTGACTTTC.

This clone was recorded only once. This chain connects TRBV11-3 to TRBJ1-3; D uncertain. This CDR3 comprises 15 residues. Looked up from germline, CDR1 is SGHNT and CDR2 is YENEEA. V shed 0 bases and J shed 0 bases, with 6 bases lying between them. The CDR3 loop reads CASSLDMFSGNTIYF. The CDR3 DNA follows: TGTGCCAGCAGCTTAGATATGTTCTCTGGAAACACCATATATTTT.

The chain couples TRBV7-9 to TRBJ2-1, with TRBD2 matching 16 bases. Per germline, CDR1 SEHNR and CDR2 FQNEAQ (reference sequence). This CDR3 is built from 17 residues. J was trimmed by 7 bases and V by 4 bases; bases with no gene match: 7. In DNA form, the CDR3 reads TGTGCCAGCAGCTCCACCTTGGGACTAGCGGGGGGGAATGAGCAGTTCTTC. Translated: CASSSTLGLAGGNEQFF.

This clone was counted once. The V and J genes are TRBV30 and TRBJ1-2; unclear D gene. V was cut by 7 bases and J by 7 bases, with 19 bases left in between. CDR3 length: 13 residues. From germline, CDR1 is GTSNPN and CDR2 SVGIG (reference sequence). In DNA, the CDR3 is TGTGCCTCCTATCAGAAGCGTCTAACTGGCTACACCTTC. This encodes CASYQKRLTGYTF.

The J gene is TRBJ1-5, the V gene TRBV2; 9 bases line up with TRBD1. Germline CDR1 and CDR2: SNHLY and FYNNEI. The trim removed 6 bases at V and 5 bases at J, leaving 8 bases unmatched. The CDR3 runs 15 residues. As DNA, the CDR3 is TGTGCCAGCAGGGCAGAGACAGGGGGTGATCAGCCCCAGCATTTT. It translates to CASRAETGGDQPQHF.

This clone is a singleton in its sample. The gene calls are TRBV28 and TRBJ1-4; 9 bases map to TRBD1. Per the germline V gene, CDR1 is MDHEN and CDR2 is SYDVKM. The CDR3 sequence is 15 residues long. The V segment lost 7 bases and the J segment 7 bases; nucleotides outside the gene matches: 10. The CDR3 here is CASTSGGQGGEKLFF. CDR3 sequence (DNA): TGTGCCAGCACCAGTGGGGGACAGGGAGGTGAAAAACTGTTTTTT.

The CDR3 protein is CASSLGQGALTGEQYF. The CDR3 DNA follows: TGTGCCAGCAGCCTCGGACAGGGGGCTTTAACGGGGGAGCAGTACTTC. The chain has TRBV13 and TRBJ2-7, with 11 bases identical to TRBD1. This CDR3 is 16 amino acids long. V dropped 5 bases and J dropped 7; count of bases not matched to a gene: 13. CDR1 is PRHDT, CDR2 FYEKMQ, per germline (reference sequence).

The rearrangement links TRBV4-1 to TRBJ1-2; TRBD1 is a possible D gene (5 bases). Germline assignment: CDR1 MGHRA and CDR2 YSYEKL. V was cut by 3 bases and J by 2 bases, with 10 bases left in between. The CDR3 loop spans 14 amino acids. The CDR3 bases are TGCGCCAGCAGCCACGCTACAGGAAACTATGGCTACACCTTC. Translating gives CASSHATGNYGYTF.

This clone was detected once. The chain employs TRBV6-5 and TRBJ2-1; D perhaps matches TRBD1 (5 bases). CDR1 is MNHEY and CDR2 is SVGAGI in the germline V gene. The CDR3 sequence is 14 residues long. Trimming stripped 6 bases from V and 5 bases from J, with 14 bases between. The CDR3 DNA is TGTGCCAGCAGCCCCATACAGGATCACAATGAGCAGTTCTTC. Its protein product is CASSPIQDHNEQFF.

The chain recombines TRBV5-1 with TRBJ2-7; perhaps TRBD1 as D (6 bases). The CDR3 is 15 residues long. Per the germline V gene, CDR1 is SGHRS and CDR2 is YFSETQ. V lost 3 bases to trimming and J lost 0 bases, with 13 bases between them. The CDR3 nucleotides read TGCGCCAGCAGCTATGCCGACAGGAGCTCCTACGAGCAGTACTTC. Protein product: CASSYADRSSYEQYF.

The V and J genes are TRBV2 and TRBJ2-4, with unresolved D. V was pared by 2 bases and J by 0 bases, with 11 bases between. Germline V gene data show CDR1 as SNHLY and CDR2 as FYNNEI. The CDR3 is made up of 16 amino acids. The CDR3 DNA reads as TGTGCCAGCAGTGAATCCCCCGCACTAGCCAAAAACATTCAGTACTTC. As protein: CASSESPALAKNIQYF.

This clone was seen just once. V usage is TRBV28 and J usage is TRBJ1-5; D may be TRBD1 (5 bases). The V end lost 4 bases, the J end lost 5 bases, and 12 bases lay between the germline ends. Germline V gives CDR1 MDHEN, CDR2 SYDVKM. The CDR3 is 14 amino acids. CDR3 DNA: TGTGCCAGCAGTTCCTTACAGGTCTATCAGCCCCAGCATTTT. Translation: CASSSLQVYQPQHF.

For this clone: This specimen includes other DNA sequences encoding the same CDR3. The CDR3 is CASSLTGGNTEAFF. The CDR3 DNA is TGTGCCAGCAGCCTGACAGGGGGAAACACTGAAGCTTTCTTT. The V and J genes are TRBV7-3 and TRBJ1-1; 9 bases agree with TRBD1. The CDR3 has 14 amino acids. CDR1 SGHTA and CDR2 FQGTGA come from the germline V gene. The J segment lost 2 bases and the V segment lost 5 bases, leaving 3 bases of the junction unmatched.

The chain employs TRBV25-1 and TRBJ1-6; 8 nucleotides match TRBD1. The germline V gene has CDR1 MGHDK and CDR2 SYGVNS. This CDR3 contains 15 residues. V trimming: 4 bases; J trimming: 11 bases; junction bases outside the gene matches: 10. CDR3 loop: CASSASGGRSAPLHF. The CDR3 DNA sequence: TGTGCCAGCAGTGCTTCAGGGGGCAGGTCGGCACCCCTCCACTTT.

The chain is built from TRBV18 and TRBJ2-1, with 13 bases matching TRBD2. Germline loops: CDR1 KGHSH, CDR2 LQKENI. This CDR3 spans 15 amino acids. The V gene end was trimmed by 2 bases and the J gene end by 8 bases; junction bases not matched to a gene: 3. The CDR3 bases are TGTGCCAGCTCACCATCTGGACTAGCGGGGGATGAGCAGTTCTTC. Its translation is CASSPSGLAGDEQFF. Drawing the rest from reference TRBV18 and TRBJ2-1, the complete variable domain is NAGVMQNPRHLVRRRGQEARLRCSPMKGHSHVYWYRQLPEEGLKFMVYLQKENIIDESGMPKERFSAEFPKEGPSILRIQQVVRGDSAAYFCASSPSGLAGDEQFFGPGTRLTVL.

The chain carries TRBV30 and TRBJ1-2, with 7 bases that match TRBD1. The ends lost 6 bases at V and 4 bases at J; junction bases unmatched: 11. The germline V gene has CDR1 GTSNPN and CDR2 SVGIG (reference sequence). The CDR3 runs to 14 residues. For the CDR3, the DNA is TGTGCCTGTTACAGGGGTCCCCCCTCCTATGGCTACACCTTC. It translates to CACYRGPPSYGYTF.

The chain employs TRBV12-3 or TRBV12-4 and TRBJ1-4; D unresolved. V was shortened by 3 bases and J by 10 bases, with 6 bases between the two germline ends. The CDR3 covers 11 residues. In DNA form, the CDR3 reads TGTGCCAGCAGTTTCGAGGGAAAACTGTTTTTT. As protein: CASSFEGKLFF.